Listed here are 10 T cell receptor beta chains from one sample, sequenced in a study of T cell changes during pregnancy in multiple sclerosis. Profiling relied on immunoSEQ multiplex PCR, and the TCRdb table lists in-frame clones only, not all of them. In the table there are 45,000 or so clones, approximately 91% of which are singletons. The source was CD8+ T cells from peripheral blood mononuclear cells, collected after pregnancy. The receptors originated from a female donor with multiple sclerosis, enrolled in a pregnancy study.

This chain links TRBV6-5 with TRBJ2-7; maybe TRBD1 (5 bases). CDR3 length: 15 residues. CDR1 and CDR2 (germline): MNHEY, SVGAGI. Trimming stripped 6 bases from V and 3 bases from J, with 18 bases between. CDR3 DNA sequence: TGTGCCAGCAGCCGAAGAGTAGGGGATTACTACGAGCAGTACTTC. Translation gives CASSRRVGDYYEQYF.

A note on this clone: Other nucleotide sequences from this sample produce the same CDR3. The chain recombines TRBV7-9 with TRBJ2-7; no clear D gene. Trimming pared 1 base from V and 4 bases from J, leaving 5 bases between. Germline V CDR1 and CDR2: SEHNR, FQNEAQ (reference sequence). The CDR3 spans 12 residues. In nucleotides, the CDR3 is TGTGCCAGCAGCTTAGGGGCATACGAGCAGTACTTC. This translates into CASSLGAYEQYF.

The chain combines TRBV6-5 with TRBJ2-2, with a tentative D call TRBD2 (5 bases). With 2 bases removed from V and 6 bases from J, the gap between germline ends came to 7 bases. The V gene's germline CDR1 is MNHEY and CDR2 SVGAGI. The CDR3 is 13 amino acids. Here the CDR3 reads CASSYGGPGELFF. The CDR3 region has the DNA TGTGCCAGCAGTTACGGCGGGCCCGGGGAGCTGTTTTTT.

V usage is TRBV6-9 and J usage is TRBJ2-1; D is undetermined. The V end lost 0 bases, the J end lost 6 bases, and 12 bases lay between the germline ends. The CDR3 is made up of 15 amino acids. CDR1 is MNHGY and CDR2 is SVAAGI in the germline V gene. CDR3 sequence: CASSYSPTHGNEQFF. CDR3 sequence (DNA): TGTGCCAGCAGTTATTCCCCGACTCATGGCAATGAGCAGTTCTTC.

The chain carries TRBV19 and TRBJ1-1, with D possibly matching TRBD1 (5 bases). Germline loops: CDR1 LNHDA, CDR2 SQIVND (reference sequence). Trimming took 7 bases from V and 4 from J, leaving 10 bases between them. This CDR3 has 12 amino acids. The CDR3 region is CASNQGITEAFF. The CDR3 DNA is TGTGCCAGTAATCAGGGTATCACTGAAGCTTTCTTT.

This chain uses TRBV9 with TRBJ2-1, with 9 bases that match TRBD2. The CDR3 has 16 amino acids. Germline CDR1 reads SGDLS; CDR2 reads YYNGEE. Trimming cost V 3 bases and J 7 bases; bases outside gene matches: 11. CDR3 in DNA: TGTGCCAGCAGCGCGGAGACTAGCGGTCGAGGAAATGAGCAGTTCTTC. The encoded protein is CASSAETSGRGNEQFF. Drawing the rest from reference TRBV9 and TRBJ2-1, the complete variable domain is DSGVTQTPKHLITATGQRVTLRCSPRSGDLSVYWYQQSLDQGLQFLIQYYNGEERAKGNILERFSAQQFPDLHSELNLSSLELGDSALYFCASSAETSGRGNEQFFGPGTRLTVL.

The chain links TRBV27 to TRBJ1-4; D remains ambiguous. The ends were cut back, 4 bases at V and 4 bases at J, with 7 bases in the middle. The CDR3 has 13 residues. Germline values: CDR1 MNHEY, CDR2 SMNVEV (reference sequence). The CDR3 loop reads CASSSQVNEKLFF. The CDR3 DNA reads TGTGCCAGCAGTTCCCAGGTTAATGAAAAACTGTTTTTT.

The chain links TRBV30 to TRBJ1-1; D ambiguous. Trimming took off 2 bases at V and 1 base at J, with 11 bases between the two ends. The germline CDR1 and CDR2 sequences are GTSNPN and SVGIG (reference sequence). The CDR3 sequence is 14 residues long. CDR3 residues: CAWSMASKNTEAFF. CDR3 in DNA: TGTGCCTGGAGTATGGCCTCAAAGAACACTGAAGCTTTCTTT.

V gene TRBV4-1 combines with J gene TRBJ2-1; D remains ambiguous. V was clipped by 4 bases and J by 8 bases, with 9 bases between them. CDR3 size: 12 residues. Germline lookup yields CDR1 MGHRA and CDR2 YSYEKL. The CDR3 loop reads CASSPRSDEQFF. Here the CDR3 DNA reads TGCGCCAGCAGCCCTCGGTCGGATGAGCAGTTCTTC.

The V and J genes are TRBV2 and TRBJ2-2, with 11 bases lining up with TRBD2. This CDR3 spans 17 amino acids. The V gene's germline CDR1 is SNHLY and CDR2 FYNNEI. The junction had 10 bases not matched to a gene; V was cut back by 9 bases and J by 1 base. The CDR3 loop is CARAGLAGGGNTGELFF. Written as DNA, the CDR3 is TGTGCCAGAGCCGGGCTAGCGGGAGGCGGGAACACCGGGGAGCTGTTTTTT.